The clone carrying this T cell receptor beta chain has at least ten counts. The sample comes from a study of T cell repertoires in cytomegalovirus infection. TCRdb itself ran the reads through MiXCR, one entry per CDR3 protein. The table has over 200,000 distinct CDR3 sequences, roughly 15% seen once. The CDR3 spans 13 residues. Germline V gene lookup returns CDR1 SGHTA and CDR2 FQGTGA. The ends were cut back, 9 bases at V and 5 bases at J, with 16 bases in the middle. This chain connects TRBV7-3 to TRBJ2-5; D possibly uses TRBD1 or TRBD2 (6 bases each). The sequenced sample consisted of PBMCs. This TCR came from a human donor in good health (CMV status not recorded). Some clones in this sample may be carry-over from other donors' samples. DNA of the CDR3: TGTGCCAGTTCTAGGGGGGTTGGGGAGACCCAGTACTTC. Translating it yields CASSRGVGETQYF.